What follows are 32 T cell receptor beta chains derived from one specimen sequenced in a study of T cells in Graves' hyperthyroidism and ophthalmopathy. Regions amplified from RNA transcripts were the TCR beta CDR3 regions. The study used the HTBI primer set for a first-round RT-PCR of the TCR CDR3. TCRdb fed the multiplex PCR reads into MiXCR, producing one record per CDR3 protein. The data hold approximately 610,000 distinct CDR3 sequences, with around 15% observed a single time. The sequenced sample consisted of blood. These receptors came from a young woman with Graves' hyperthyroidism.

On this clonotype: No conserved phenylalanine or tryptophan ends this CDR3, so it is likely a read error. The chain uses TRBV5-8 and TRBJ2-3, with 11 bases identical to TRBD2. Per germline, CDR1 SGHTS and CDR2 YDEGEE. The CDR3 extends over 17 amino acids. The J segment lost 6 bases and the V segment lost 1 base, leaving 10 bases of the junction unmatched. The CDR3 is CASSLTRLAGTPDTQYS. The CDR3 nucleotides read TGTGCCAGCAGCTTGACCCGACTAGCGGGGACCCCGGATACGCAGTATTCT.

The J gene is TRBJ1-3, the V gene TRBV12-3 or TRBV12-4; D ambiguous. This CDR3 region has 15 residues. Trimming cost V 2 bases and J 1 base, with 9 bases left between them. The CDR3 spells CASSLRGGSGNTIYF. The DNA of the CDR3 is TGTGCCAGCAGTTTAAGAGGAGGGTCTGGAAACACCATATATTTT.

This clonotype was counted many times. The chain recombines TRBV6-1 with TRBJ2-1, with 7 bases lining up with TRBD2. This CDR3 contains 16 residues. V shed 5 bases, J shed 5 bases, and the junction held 12 bases outside the gene matches. Germline CDR1 MNHNS, CDR2 SASEGT. CDR3 DNA: TGTGCCAGCAGTTACATGGGGCGGGGGAGAAACAATGAGCAGTTCTTC. Its translation: CASSYMGRGRNNEQFF.

This clonotype was counted only a few times. The chain joins TRBV7-9 to TRBJ2-4; tentatively, D is TRBD1 or TRBD2 (6 bases each). The CDR3 spans 19 residues. V was shortened by 3 bases and J by 3 bases, with 24 bases between the two germline ends. Germline CDR1 and CDR2: SEHNR and FQNEAQ (reference sequence). In DNA, the CDR3 is TGTGCCAGCAGCTTCCGTAAAGGGGGAGGAGTGAAAGGCAAAAACATTCAGTACTTC. This gives the protein CASSFRKGGGVKGKNIQYF.

A few counts support this clonotype. The chain combines TRBV4-3 with TRBJ2-2; 7 nucleotides line up with TRBD2. V was pared by 1 base and J by 6 bases, with 2 bases of the junction left unmatched. This CDR3 is 14 amino acids long. Germline loops: CDR1 LGHNA, CDR2 YSLEER. This CDR3 is CASSQVGRAGELFF. The CDR3 bases are TGCGCCAGCAGCCAAGTTGGGAGGGCCGGGGAGCTGTTTTTT.

This clonotype showed up just a few times. The rearrangement uses TRBV9 and TRBJ2-3; 14 positions agree with TRBD2. CDR1 is SGDLS, CDR2 YYNGEE, per germline. V lost 3 bases, J lost 2 bases, and 5 bases stayed unmatched. This CDR3 is 17 amino acids long. This CDR3 is CASSGLAGGPHTDTQYF. CDR3 nucleotides: TGTGCCAGCAGCGGACTAGCGGGGGGGCCACACACAGATACGCAGTATTTT.

In its sample, this clonotype was seen many times. The chain employs TRBV28 and TRBJ2-1; 14 positions match TRBD2. Germline trimming cut 6 bases from V and 1 base from J; bases unmatched to any gene: 14. The germline V gene has CDR1 MDHEN and CDR2 SYDVKM. The CDR3 is 20 amino acids. CDR3 amino acids: CASSHRPGLAGAGSYNEQFF. CDR3 bases: TGTGCCAGCAGCCATCGGCCGGGACTAGCGGGAGCTGGGTCCTACAATGAGCAGTTCTTC.

This clonotype was seen only a few times. The chain recombines TRBV7-8 with TRBJ2-7; D might be TRBD2 (6 bases). The CDR3 is 15 amino acids. V was clipped by 7 bases and J by 0 bases, with 16 bases between them. Germline V gives CDR1 SGHVS, CDR2 FQNEAQ. The CDR3 nucleotides read TGTGCCAGCACCCCTGATGCGGGGTCCTCCTACGAGCAGTACTTC. This sequence encodes CASTPDAGSSYEQYF.

This clonotype was picked up a small number of times. The V and J genes are TRBV7-9 and TRBJ1-5; possible D gene TRBD1, 6 bases. Germline V lookup: CDR1 SEHNR, CDR2 FQNEAQ (reference sequence). V was shortened by 1 base and J by 7 bases, with 17 bases between the two germline ends. This CDR3 region has 16 residues. The CDR3 protein is CASSLVTGGAWQPQHF. CDR3 in DNA: TGTGCCAGCAGCTTAGTCACGGGGGGGGCATGGCAGCCCCAGCATTTT.

This clonotype was detected a few times. J is TRBJ2-5 and V is TRBV6-1, with 11 bases identical to TRBD2. Germline CDR1 MNHNS, CDR2 SASEGT. Trimming at V came to 6 bases and at J to 5 bases, leaving 5 bases not matched to a gene. CDR3 length: 14 residues. CDR3: CASRVAGGRETQYF. CDR3 bases: TGTGCCAGCAGAGTAGCGGGGGGGCGCGAGACCCAGTACTTC.

The sample holds many counts of this clonotype. V is TRBV12-3 or TRBV12-4 and J is TRBJ2-2; 9 nucleotides align to TRBD1. With V trimmed by 0 bases and J by 6 bases, 5 bases remained unmatched. The length of the CDR3 is 16 residues. The CDR3 protein is CASSLALGQGSGELFF. In DNA, the CDR3 is TGTGCCAGCAGTTTAGCGCTGGGACAGGGATCCGGGGAGCTGTTTTTT.

This clonotype was observed many times. The V and J genes are TRBV20-1 and TRBJ2-7, with 7 bases fitting TRBD1. J was trimmed by 6 bases and V by 3 bases; bases with no gene match: 14. Germline V gene sequence: CDR1 DFQATT, CDR2 SNEGSKA (reference sequence). This CDR3 has 15 residues. CDR3 protein: CSASRWGQQFTEQYF. The CDR3 DNA sequence: TGCAGTGCTAGTCGGTGGGGACAGCAATTCACCGAGCAGTACTTC.

There are a few counts of this clonotype. The genes are TRBV25-1 and TRBJ2-3; D is ambiguous. Per germline, CDR1 MGHDK and CDR2 SYGVNS. Trimming cost V 7 bases and J 5 bases, with 13 bases left between them. The CDR3 length is 13 residues. CDR3 DNA: TGTGCCAGCACCCTAACCTTAGGAGATACGCAGTATTTT. This translates into CASTLTLGDTQYF.

The chain employs TRBV6-6 and TRBJ2-1; 9 bases agree with TRBD2. V shed 2 bases, J shed 6 bases, and the junction held 5 bases outside the gene matches. The germline V gene has CDR1 MNHNY and CDR2 SVGAGI (reference sequence). This CDR3 is built from 15 residues. The CDR3 loop reads CASSYASGDCNEQFF. DNA for the CDR3: TGTGCCAGCAGTTACGCTAGCGGGGATTGCAATGAGCAGTTCTTC.

This clonotype was recorded at least ten times. The V call is TRBV12-3 or TRBV12-4, the J call TRBJ1-3; the match to TRBD1 covers 12 bases. The CDR3 has 16 residues. V lost 7 bases and J lost 3; bases outside the gene matches: 7. The CDR3 nucleotides read TGTGCCAGCACCCGGGGACAGGGGGCGGTTGGAAACACCATATATTTT. Encoded protein: CASTRGQGAVGNTIYF.

The chain is built from TRBV20-1 and TRBJ2-7; D unresolved. Trimming removed 0 bases at V and 0 bases at J, with 9 bases between. This CDR3 comprises 14 residues. Germline loops: CDR1 DFQATT, CDR2 SNEGSKA (reference sequence). CDR3 protein: CSAREAGNSYEQYF. The CDR3 DNA reads as TGCAGTGCTAGAGAGGCAGGCAACTCCTACGAGCAGTACTTC.

The rearrangement joins TRBV7-2 to TRBJ2-1; D perhaps matches TRBD2 (7 bases). The CDR3 contains 16 residues. CDR1 and CDR2 (germline): SGHTA, FQGNSA. The V gene lost 5 bases and the J gene lost 6 bases, with 20 bases spanning the gap. The CDR3 coding sequence is TGTGCCAGCAGCCGTCTAAGCGGGACACAGCGCAATGAGCAGTTCTTC. Residues: CASSRLSGTQRNEQFF.

V is TRBV15 and J is TRBJ2-3; 12 nucleotides match TRBD2. From germline, CDR1 is LNHNV and CDR2 YYDKDF (reference sequence). V shed 3 bases and J 6 bases; nucleotides not matched to a gene: 7. There are 16 residues in the CDR3. The CDR3 reads CATSREKTSGRDTQYF. Written as DNA, the CDR3 is TGTGCCACCAGCAGGGAGAAAACTAGCGGGAGGGATACGCAGTATTTT.

J is TRBJ2-4 and V is TRBV4-3; D ambiguous. This CDR3 spans 16 amino acids. V was cut by 1 base and J by 0 bases, with 10 bases left in between. CDR1 is LGHNA, CDR2 YSLEER, per germline. This CDR3 is CASSQGLQLAKNIQYF. CDR3 DNA sequence: TGCGCCAGCAGCCAAGGGCTGCAACTAGCCAAAAACATTCAGTACTTC.

The chain recombines TRBV20-1 with TRBJ2-1, with TRBD2 matching over 7 bases. The CDR3 covers 17 residues. Trimming cost V 6 bases and J 6 bases; bases outside gene matches: 20. From germline, CDR1 is DFQATT and CDR2 SNEGSKA (reference sequence). CDR3 region: CSAEATGWAGVFNEQFF. The DNA of the CDR3 is TGCAGTGCGGAGGCGACCGGCTGGGCGGGAGTTTTCAATGAGCAGTTCTTC.

This clonotype was seen repeatedly, ten times or more. The gene calls are TRBV11-2 and TRBJ2-1; TRBD2 might be the D (5 bases). Germline loops: CDR1 SGHAT, CDR2 FQNNGV. The length of the CDR3 is 13 residues. V dropped 0 bases and J dropped 10 bases, with 10 bases sitting between them. The CDR3 spells CASSLDRQREQFF. CDR3 sequence (DNA): TGTGCCAGCAGCTTAGATCGGCAGCGGGAGCAGTTCTTC. Drawing the rest from reference TRBV11-2 and TRBJ2-1, the complete variable domain is EAGVAQSPRYKIIEKRQSVAFWCNPISGHATLYWYQQILGQGPKLLIQFQNNGVVDDSQLPKDRFSAERLKGVDSTLKIQPAKLEDSAVYLCASSLDRQREQFFGPGTRLTVL.

This clonotype was picked up a small number of times. This CDR3 is CASSGGLAGSVSNNEQFF. The CDR3, as DNA: TGTGCCAGCTCAGGGGGACTAGCGGGGAGCGTATCGAACAATGAGCAGTTCTTC. This chain uses TRBV7-8 with TRBJ2-1; the match to TRBD2 covers 13 bases. V was clipped by 8 bases and J by 5 bases; unmatched bases: 15. CDR1 and CDR2 (germline): SGHVS, FQNEAQ. The CDR3 loop spans 18 amino acids. The full variable domain, in which reference TRBV7-8 and TRBJ2-1 provide the parts outside the CDR3, is GAGVSQSPRYKVAKRGQDVALRCDPISGHVSLFWYQQALGQGPEFLTYFQNEAQLDKSGLPSDRFFAERPEGSVSTLKIQRTQQEDSAVYLCASSGGLAGSVSNNEQFFGPGTRLTVL.

This clonotype was seen ten or more times. The chain is built from TRBV5-6 and TRBJ2-3; 8 nucleotides align to TRBD1. Per germline, CDR1 SGHDT and CDR2 YYEEEE. The J segment lost 3 bases and the V segment lost 10 bases, leaving 13 bases of the junction unmatched. This CDR3 is 15 amino acids long. CDR3 bases: TGTGCCGGAAACAGGGGGAAGGGGTTTACAGATACGCAGTATTTT. Residues: CAGNRGKGFTDTQYF.

This clonotype was recorded a few times. The rearrangement joins TRBV6-5 to TRBJ2-5; D not resolved. Germline assignment: CDR1 MNHEY and CDR2 SVGAGI. The CDR3 spans 14 residues. The ends were cut back, 3 bases at V and 7 bases at J, with 15 bases in the middle. CDR3 DNA sequence: TGTGCCAGCAGTTATCAGAAGGCCTTAGGGACCCAGTACTTC. Residues: CASSYQKALGTQYF.

The CDR3 is CASSIHGDGELFF. CDR3 coding DNA: TGTGCCAGCAGCATTCATGGTGACGGGGAGCTGTTTTTT. The chain uses TRBV12-3 or TRBV12-4 and TRBJ2-2; D is ambiguous. The V end lost 6 bases, the J end lost 7 bases, and 12 bases lay between the germline ends. The CDR3 contains 13 residues.

The V and J genes are TRBV6-1 and TRBJ2-1; 7 nucleotides agree with TRBD2. V was clipped by 0 bases and J by 6 bases; unmatched bases: 8. There are 16 residues in the CDR3. Germline V gene sequence: CDR1 MNHNS, CDR2 SASEGT. This CDR3 reads CASSEARGRAPNEQFF. In nucleotides, the CDR3 is TGTGCCAGCAGTGAAGCACGGGGGAGGGCTCCCAATGAGCAGTTCTTC.

This clonotype has at least ten counts. The chain recombines TRBV5-1 with TRBJ2-7; 8 nucleotides match TRBD2. Germline CDR1 SGHRS, CDR2 YFSETQ. V shed 0 bases and J 5 bases; nucleotides not matched to a gene: 10. This CDR3 is 16 amino acids long. The CDR3 coding sequence is TGCGCCAGCAGCTTGGGTGCGGGAGGATTGGGAAACGAGCAGTACTTC. Encoded protein: CASSLGAGGLGNEQYF.

The chain links TRBV30 to TRBJ2-7, with D possibly being TRBD2 (6 bases). The CDR3 covers 13 residues. With 8 bases removed from V and 3 bases from J, the gap between germline ends came to 17 bases. CDR1 is GTSNPN, CDR2 SVGIG, per germline (reference sequence). DNA of the CDR3: TGTGCCCTCATAACGGGAGACCACTACGAGCAGTACTTC. Protein product: CALITGDHYEQYF. The full variable domain, with the rest looked up from reference TRBV30 and TRBJ2-7, is SQTIHQWPATLVQPVGSPLSLECTVEGTSNPNLYWYRQAAGRGLQLLFYSVGIGQISSEVPQNLSASRPQDRQFILSSKKLLLSDSGFYLCALITGDHYEQYFGPGTRLTVT.

This clonotype was counted only a few times. This chain links TRBV6-2 or TRBV6-3 with TRBJ2-5; the match to TRBD1 covers 7 bases. Germline lookup yields CDR1 MNHEY and CDR2 SVGEGT. The CDR3 runs to 12 residues. Trimming took 2 bases from V and 12 from J; bases not matched to a gene: 6. The chain's CDR3 is CASSYPEGAKYF. The DNA for the CDR3 is TGTGCCAGCAGTTACCCCGAGGGGGCGAAGTACTTC.

This clonotype has a count of ten or more. The chain is built from TRBV4-3 and TRBJ2-1; 12 nucleotides agree with TRBD2. V trimming: 0 bases; J trimming: 8 bases; junction bases outside the gene matches: 8. Germline-derived CDR1 and CDR2 are LGHNA and YSLEER. The CDR3 runs to 17 residues. CDR3 protein: CASSQDWASGGADEQFF. The CDR3 DNA reads TGCGCCAGCAGCCAAGATTGGGCTAGCGGGGGGGCGGATGAGCAGTTCTTC.

This clonotype was counted at least ten times. The chain couples TRBV28 to TRBJ1-1; tentatively, D is TRBD1 (6 bases). The V and J ends lost 5 bases and 11 bases respectively, with 15 bases between them. Germline loops: CDR1 MDHEN, CDR2 SYDVKM. CDR3 length: 12 amino acids. This CDR3 reads CASSDLWQGAFF. The CDR3 nucleotides read TGTGCCAGCAGTGACCTTTGGCAGGGGGCTTTCTTT.

This sequence joins TRBV29-1 and TRBJ1-3; TRBD1 matches 8 bases. With V trimmed by 7 bases and J by 0 bases, 5 bases remained unmatched. The CDR3 is 14 residues long. Germline assignment: CDR1 SQVTM and CDR2 ANQGSEA. The CDR3 protein is CSASDRASGNTIYF. The CDR3 region has the DNA TGCAGCGCCTCGGACAGGGCCTCTGGAAACACCATATATTTT.